This T cell receptor (beta chain) was profiled in a study of CD8+CD57+ T cells in acquired aplastic anemia. At the level of the study: Each DNA sample taken from sorted CD4+ and CD8+ cells came to about 3 ug on average.

Whole-study results and caveats: No significant patient-versus-control difference appeared in CD8+ Simpson's diversity.

The V end lost 8 bases, the J end lost 7 bases, and 17 bases lay between the germline ends. The CDR3 has 13 amino acids. CDR1 is SNHLY and CDR2 is FYNNEI in the germline V gene. This clonotype came up many times. Antigen specificity is unknown. A clone one base away is much larger, so this may be a read error. The template for TCR beta VDJ and CDR3 sequence profiling was genomic DNA. MiXCR, applied by TCRdb to the reads, yields one record per CDR3 protein. Of 400,000 to 500,000 distinct CDR3 sequences detected, around 68% appear once; the ten largest clones hold approximately 3.8%. The source of this sequence is a human donor in good health, serving as a control. Sequencing input: sorted CD4+, CD8+, or CD8+CD57+ T cells (not recorded which) from PBMCs. V usage is TRBV2 and J usage is TRBJ1-2, with a weak D call TRBD1 (5 bases). For the CDR3, the DNA is TGTGCCAGCGGAGAGGTCAGGGCGGCTGGCTACACCTTC. Translation: CASGEVRAAGYTF. Complete variable domain (other parts from reference TRBV2 and TRBJ1-2): EPEVTQTPSHQVTQMGQEVILRCVPISNHLYFYWYRQILGQKVEFLVSFYNNEISEKSEIFDDQFSVERPDGSNFTLKIRSTKLEDSAMYFCASGEVRAAGYTFGSGTRLTVV.